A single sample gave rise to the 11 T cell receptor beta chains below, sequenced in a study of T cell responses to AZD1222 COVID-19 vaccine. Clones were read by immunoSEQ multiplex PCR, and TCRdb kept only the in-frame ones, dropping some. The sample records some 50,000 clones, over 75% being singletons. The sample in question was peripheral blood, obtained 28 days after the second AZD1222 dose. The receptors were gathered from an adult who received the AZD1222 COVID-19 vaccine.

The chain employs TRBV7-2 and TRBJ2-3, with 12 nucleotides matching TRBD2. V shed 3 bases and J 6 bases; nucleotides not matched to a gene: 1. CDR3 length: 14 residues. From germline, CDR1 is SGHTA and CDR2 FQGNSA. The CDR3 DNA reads TGTGCCAGCAGCTTTCTAGCGGGAGGGGATACGCAGTATTTT. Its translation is CASSFLAGGDTQYF. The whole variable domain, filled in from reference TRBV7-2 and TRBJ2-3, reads GAGVSQSPSNKVTEKGKDVELRCDPISGHTALYWYRQSLGQGLEFLIYFQGNSAPDKSGLPSDRFSAERTGGSVSTLTIQRTQQEDSAVYLCASSFLAGGDTQYFGPGTRLTVL.

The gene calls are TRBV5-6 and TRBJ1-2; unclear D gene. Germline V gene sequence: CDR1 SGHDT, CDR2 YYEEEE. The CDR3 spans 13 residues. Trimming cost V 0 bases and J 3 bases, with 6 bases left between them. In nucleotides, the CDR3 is TGTGCCAGCAGCTTGGGCGGGTACTATGGCTACACCTTC. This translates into CASSLGGYYGYTF.

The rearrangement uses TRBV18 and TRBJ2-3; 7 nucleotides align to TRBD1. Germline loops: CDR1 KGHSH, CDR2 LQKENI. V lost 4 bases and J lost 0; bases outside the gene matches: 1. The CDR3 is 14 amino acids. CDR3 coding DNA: TGTGCCAGCTCACGGGACAGAAGCACAGATACGCAGTATTTT. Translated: CASSRDRSTDTQYF.

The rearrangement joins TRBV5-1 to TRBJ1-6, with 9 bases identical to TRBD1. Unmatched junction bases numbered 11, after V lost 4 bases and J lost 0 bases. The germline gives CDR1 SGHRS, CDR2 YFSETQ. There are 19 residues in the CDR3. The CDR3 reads CASSTRTGDLSSYNSPLHF. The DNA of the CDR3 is TGCGCCAGCAGCACCAGGACAGGGGACCTTAGCTCCTATAATTCACCCCTCCACTTT.

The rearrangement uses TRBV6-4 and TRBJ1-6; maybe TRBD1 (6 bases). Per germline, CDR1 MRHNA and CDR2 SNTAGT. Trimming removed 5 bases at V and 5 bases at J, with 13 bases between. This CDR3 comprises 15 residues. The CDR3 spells CASSPREGDNSPLHF. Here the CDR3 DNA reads TGTGCCAGCAGTCCCCGTGAGGGGGATAATTCACCCCTCCACTTT.

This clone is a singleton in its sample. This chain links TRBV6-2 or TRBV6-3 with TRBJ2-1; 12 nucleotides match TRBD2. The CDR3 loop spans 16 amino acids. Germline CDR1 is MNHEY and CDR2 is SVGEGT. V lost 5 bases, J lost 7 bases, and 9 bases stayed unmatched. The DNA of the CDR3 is TGTGCCAGCAGTAGCCGTCTAGCGGGAGGGGTTAATGAGCAGTTCTTC. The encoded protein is CASSSRLAGGVNEQFF.

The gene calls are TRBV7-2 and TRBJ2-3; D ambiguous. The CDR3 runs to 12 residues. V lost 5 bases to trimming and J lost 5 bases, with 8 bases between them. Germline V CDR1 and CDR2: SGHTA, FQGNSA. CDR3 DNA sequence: TGTGCCAGCAGCGTACAGAGAGATACGCAGTATTTT. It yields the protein CASSVQRDTQYF. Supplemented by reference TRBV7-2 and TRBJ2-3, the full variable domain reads GAGVSQSPSNKVTEKGKDVELRCDPISGHTALYWYRQSLGQGLEFLIYFQGNSAPDKSGLPSDRFSAERTGGSVSTLTIQRTQQEDSAVYLCASSVQRDTQYFGPGTRLTVL.

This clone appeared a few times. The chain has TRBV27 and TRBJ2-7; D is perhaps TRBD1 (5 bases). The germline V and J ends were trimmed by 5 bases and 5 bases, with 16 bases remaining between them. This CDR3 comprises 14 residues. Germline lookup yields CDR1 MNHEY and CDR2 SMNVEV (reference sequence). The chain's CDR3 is CASSKTGRWHEQYF. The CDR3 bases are TGTGCCAGCAGTAAAACAGGACGGTGGCACGAGCAGTACTTC.

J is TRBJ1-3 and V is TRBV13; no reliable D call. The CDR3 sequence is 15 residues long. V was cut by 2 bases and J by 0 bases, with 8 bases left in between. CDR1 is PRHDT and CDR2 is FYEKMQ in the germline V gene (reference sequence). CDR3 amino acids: CASSLTRNSGNTIYF. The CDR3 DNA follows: TGTGCCAGCAGCTTAACTAGGAACTCTGGAAACACCATATATTTT.

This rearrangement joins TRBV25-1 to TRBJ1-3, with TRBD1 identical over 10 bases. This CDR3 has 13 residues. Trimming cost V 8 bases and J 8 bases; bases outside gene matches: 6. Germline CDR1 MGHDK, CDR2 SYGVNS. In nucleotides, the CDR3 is TGTGCCAGCGCCGGGACAGGGGTTCACACCATATATTTT. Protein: CASAGTGVHTIYF.

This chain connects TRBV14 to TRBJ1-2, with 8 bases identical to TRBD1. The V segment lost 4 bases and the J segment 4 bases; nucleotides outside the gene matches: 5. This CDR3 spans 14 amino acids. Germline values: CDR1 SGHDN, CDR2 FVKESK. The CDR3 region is CASSRDRSAYGYTF. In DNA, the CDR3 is TGTGCCAGCAGCCGGGACAGGAGTGCCTATGGCTACACCTTC. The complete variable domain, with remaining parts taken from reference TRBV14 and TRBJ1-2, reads EAGVTQFPSHSVIEKGQTVTLRCDPISGHDNLYWYRRVMGKEIKFLLHFVKESKQDESGMPNNRFLAERTGGTYSTLKVQPAELEDSGVYFCASSRDRSAYGYTFGSGTRLTVV.